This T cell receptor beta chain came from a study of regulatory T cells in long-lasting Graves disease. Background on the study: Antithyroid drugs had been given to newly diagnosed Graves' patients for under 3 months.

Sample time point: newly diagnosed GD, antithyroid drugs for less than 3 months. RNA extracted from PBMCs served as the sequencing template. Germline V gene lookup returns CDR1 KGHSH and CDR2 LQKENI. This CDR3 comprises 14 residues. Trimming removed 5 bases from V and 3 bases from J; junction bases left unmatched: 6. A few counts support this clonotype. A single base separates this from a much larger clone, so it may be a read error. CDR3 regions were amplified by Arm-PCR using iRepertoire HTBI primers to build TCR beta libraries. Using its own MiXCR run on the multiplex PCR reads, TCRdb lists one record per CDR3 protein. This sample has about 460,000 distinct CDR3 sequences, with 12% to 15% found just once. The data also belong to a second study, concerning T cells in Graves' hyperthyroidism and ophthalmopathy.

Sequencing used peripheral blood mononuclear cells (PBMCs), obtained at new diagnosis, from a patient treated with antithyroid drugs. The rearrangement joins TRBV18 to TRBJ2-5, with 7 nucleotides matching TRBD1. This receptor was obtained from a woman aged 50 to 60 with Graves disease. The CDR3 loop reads CASSSNQGEETQYF. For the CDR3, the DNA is TGTGCCAGCTCATCGAACCAGGGGGAAGAGACCCAGTACTTC.